The clone carrying this TCR beta chain has only a few counts. Its antigen is still unknown. The CDR3 sequence is 16 residues long. Trimming pared 0 bases from V and 0 bases from J, leaving 13 bases between. CDR1 and CDR2 (germline): SGHRS, YFSETQ. The record originates from a study of CD8+CD57+ T cells in acquired aplastic anemia. Study-wide background: Sorted CD4+ and CD8+ cells gave a mean 3.2 ug DNA, range about 0.17 to 27.4 ug. Healthy donors had, on average, roughly 10 million reads for their CD4+ cells. Whole-study findings and limits: Controls and patients did not differ significantly in CD8+ Simpson's diversity. Between patients and controls, about 30 CD8+ CDR3 sequences were found in common.

Profiles of TCR beta VDJ and CDR3 were generated from a genomic DNA template. TCRdb passed the reads through MiXCR, listing each CDR3 protein once. Of 200,000 to 250,000 distinct CDR3 sequences detected, 34% appear once; the ten largest clones hold more than 0.95%. The chain employs TRBV5-1 and TRBJ2-7; D not certain. Sequencing used sorted CD4+, CD8+, or CD8+CD57+ T cells (not recorded which) from PBMCs. This clonotype originated in a human donor in good health, serving as a control. CDR3 region: CASSLGQAILSYEQYF. DNA for the CDR3: TGCGCCAGCAGCTTGGGGCAGGCCATTCTCTCCTACGAGCAGTACTTC.